The present TCR beta chain was sequenced within a study of T cell responses to AZD1222 COVID-19 vaccine. Study outcomes and limitations: Close to half of spike-specific TCRs reportedly recognize unmutated variant regions. Among vaccine-associated CD4 TCRs, coverage spanned spike, with dominance at 160-218 and 743-854. A mostly white British donor set with more females was recruited, and clonal diversity was possibly underestimated.

Libraries were prepared by immunoSEQ multiplex PCR; TCRdb keeps only in-frame clonotypes and omits some of them. The sample consists of roughly 100,000 clones, 84% of them appearing once. The CDR3 loop spans 15 amino acids. V shed 3 bases, J shed 4 bases, and the junction held 6 bases outside the gene matches. Germline V gene sequence: CDR1 ENHRY, CDR2 SYGVKD. Turning to this clone: Antigen specificity is unknown.

This TCR came from an adult who received the AZD1222 COVID-19 vaccine. The specimen was peripheral blood, collected 28 days after the second AZD1222 dose. This rearrangement joins TRBV10-3 to TRBJ1-3, with 7 bases fitting TRBD1. The DNA of the CDR3 is TGTGCCATCAGTGAAGACAGGGTAGCCGGAAACACCATATATTTT. This gives the protein CAISEDRVAGNTIYF.